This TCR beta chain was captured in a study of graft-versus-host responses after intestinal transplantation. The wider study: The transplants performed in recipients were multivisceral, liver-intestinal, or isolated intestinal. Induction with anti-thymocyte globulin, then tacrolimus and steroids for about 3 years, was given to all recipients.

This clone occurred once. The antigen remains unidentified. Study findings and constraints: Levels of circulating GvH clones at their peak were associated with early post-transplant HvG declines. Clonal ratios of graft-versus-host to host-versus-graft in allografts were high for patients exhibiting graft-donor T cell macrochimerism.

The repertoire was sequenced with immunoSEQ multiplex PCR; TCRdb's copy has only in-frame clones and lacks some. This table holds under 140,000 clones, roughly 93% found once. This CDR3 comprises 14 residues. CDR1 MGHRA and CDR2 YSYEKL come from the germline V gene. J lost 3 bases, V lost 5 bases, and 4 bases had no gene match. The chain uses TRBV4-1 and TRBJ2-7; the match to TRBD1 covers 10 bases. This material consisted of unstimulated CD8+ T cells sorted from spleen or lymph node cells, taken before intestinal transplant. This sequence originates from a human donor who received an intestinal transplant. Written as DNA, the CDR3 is TGCGCCAGCAGCAGGGGGACAGGGGTCTACGAGCAGTACTTC. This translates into CASSRGTGVYEQYF.